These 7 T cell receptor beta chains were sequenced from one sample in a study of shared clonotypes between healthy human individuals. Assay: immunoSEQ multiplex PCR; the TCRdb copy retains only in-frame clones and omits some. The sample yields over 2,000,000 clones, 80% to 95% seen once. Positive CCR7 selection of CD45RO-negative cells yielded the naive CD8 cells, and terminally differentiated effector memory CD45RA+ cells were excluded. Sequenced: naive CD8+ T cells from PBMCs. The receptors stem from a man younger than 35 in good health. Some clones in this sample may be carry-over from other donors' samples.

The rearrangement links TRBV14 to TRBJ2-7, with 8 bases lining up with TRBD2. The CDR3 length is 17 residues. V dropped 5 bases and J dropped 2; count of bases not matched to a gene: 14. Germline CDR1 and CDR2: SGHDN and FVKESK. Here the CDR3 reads CASSKGGLVARTYEQYF. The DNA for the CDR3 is TGTGCCAGCAGCAAGGGGGGACTAGTCGCACGGACCTACGAGCAGTACTTC.

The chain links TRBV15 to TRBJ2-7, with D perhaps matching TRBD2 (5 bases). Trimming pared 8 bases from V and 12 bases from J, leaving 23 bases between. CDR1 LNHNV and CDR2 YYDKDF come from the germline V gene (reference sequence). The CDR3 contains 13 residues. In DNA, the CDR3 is TGTGCCACCCGGGCCGGAGGAACCCAGACCACGTACTTC. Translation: CATRAGGTQTTYF. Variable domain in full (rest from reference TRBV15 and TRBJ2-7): DAMVIQNPRYQVTQFGKPVTLSCSQTLNHNVMYWYQQKSSQAPKLLFHYYDKDFNNEADTPDNFQSRRPNTSFCFLDIRSPGLGDTAMYLCATRAGGTQTTYFGPGTRLTVT.

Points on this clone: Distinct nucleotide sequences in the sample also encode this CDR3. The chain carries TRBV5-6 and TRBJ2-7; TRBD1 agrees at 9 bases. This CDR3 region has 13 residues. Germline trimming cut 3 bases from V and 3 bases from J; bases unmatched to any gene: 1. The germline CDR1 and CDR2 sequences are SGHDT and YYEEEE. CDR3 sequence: CASSWGQGYEQYF. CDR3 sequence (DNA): TGTGCCAGCAGCTGGGGACAGGGCTACGAGCAGTACTTC.

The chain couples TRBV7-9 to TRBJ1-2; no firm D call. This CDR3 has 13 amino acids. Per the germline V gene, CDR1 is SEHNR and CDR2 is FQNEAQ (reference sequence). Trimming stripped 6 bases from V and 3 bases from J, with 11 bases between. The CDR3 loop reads CASRGRGHYGYTF. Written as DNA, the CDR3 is TGTGCCAGCAGGGGTCGAGGCCACTATGGCTACACCTTC.

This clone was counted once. CDR3 sequence (DNA): TGTGCCAGCAGTTTGGGAACTAATGAAAAACTGTTTTTT. Its translation: CASSLGTNEKLFF. The V call is TRBV28, the J call TRBJ1-4; D not certain. CDR3 length: 13 residues. V lost 3 bases, J lost 1 base, and 3 bases lay in between. Germline V gene lookup returns CDR1 MDHEN and CDR2 SYDVKM.

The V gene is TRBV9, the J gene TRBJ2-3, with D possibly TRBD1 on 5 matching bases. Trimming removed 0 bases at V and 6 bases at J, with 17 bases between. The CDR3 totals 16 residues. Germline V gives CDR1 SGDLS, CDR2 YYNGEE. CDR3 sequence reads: CASSVGGGPNGDTQYF. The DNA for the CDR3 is TGTGCCAGCAGCGTAGGGGGCGGCCCTAACGGGGATACGCAGTATTTT.

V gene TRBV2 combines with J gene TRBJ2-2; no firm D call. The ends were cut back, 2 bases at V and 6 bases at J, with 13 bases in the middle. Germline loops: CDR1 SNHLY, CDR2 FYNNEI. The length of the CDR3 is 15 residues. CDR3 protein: CASSEWSLVAGELFF. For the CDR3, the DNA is TGTGCCAGCAGTGAATGGTCTTTAGTAGCCGGGGAGCTGTTTTTT.